Listed below are T cell receptor beta chains from one sample, sequenced in a study of tumor and adjacent non-tumor tissue in lung cancer. Each CDR3 protein gets one entry after TCRdb re-called the multiplex PCR reads with MiXCR. The table has roughly 70,000 distinct CDR3 sequences, about three quarters seen once. Sequencing was carried out using lung tumor tissue. All receptors derive from a man between 60 and 75 years old with non-small cell lung cancer. Both conserved end residues are part of each CDR3. The order of the fields is D gene, V gene, J gene, clone size, CDR3 protein, CDR3 DNA. A D gene is named only where the DNA matches it firmly. Clone size is stated in some rows and not others, as once, few, many or a class when expanded.

d_call: TRBD2
v_call: TRBV20-1
j_call: TRBJ2-1
clone_size: -
cdr3_aa: CTAMVSGSGYNEQFF
cdr3_nt: TGCACTGCTATGGTTAGCGGGAGCGGCTACAATGAGCAGTTCTTC

d_call: -
v_call: TRBV6-2/TRBV6-3
j_call: TRBJ2-1
clone_size: -
cdr3_aa: CASSYDWSDKLYNEQFF
cdr3_nt: TGTGCCAGCAGTTACGACTGGTCTGATAAACTATACAATGAGCAGTTCTTC

d_call: -
v_call: TRBV30
j_call: TRBJ2-1
clone_size: -
cdr3_aa: CALRFGGGRGWNEQFF
cdr3_nt: TGTGCCTTGAGGTTCGGAGGGGGACGCGGATGGAATGAACAGTTCTTC

d_call: TRBD1
v_call: TRBV19
j_call: TRBJ2-2
clone_size: -
cdr3_aa: CASSIAGGNTGELFF
cdr3_nt: TGTGCCAGTAGTATTGCAGGGGGAAACACCGGGGAGCTGTTTTTT

d_call: -
v_call: TRBV7-9
j_call: TRBJ2-1
clone_size: many
cdr3_aa: CASSLGGRRSGEQFF
cdr3_nt: TGTGCCAGCAGCTTAGGTGGCAGGCGGTCCGGTGAGCAGTTCTTC

d_call: -
v_call: TRBV11-2
j_call: TRBJ1-1
clone_size: -
cdr3_aa: CASSTGPMITETFF
cdr3_nt: TGTGCCAGCAGCACGGGCCCCATGATCACTGAAACTTTCTTT

d_call: TRBD1
v_call: TRBV20-1
j_call: TRBJ1-5
clone_size: -
cdr3_aa: CSTPPGQSNQSQHF
cdr3_nt: TGCAGTACTCCTCCGGGACAGAGCAATCAGTCCCAGCATTTT

d_call: TRBD2
v_call: TRBV7-9
j_call: TRBJ2-2
clone_size: once
cdr3_aa: CASTLAGDYTGELFF
cdr3_nt: TGTGCCAGCACACTAGCGGGAGATTACACCGGGGAGCTGTTTTTT

d_call: -
v_call: TRBV6-5
j_call: TRBJ2-3
clone_size: -
cdr3_aa: CASRPGVSTDTRYF
cdr3_nt: TGTGCCAGCCGCCCGGGGGTTAGCACAGATACACGGTATTTT

d_call: TRBD2
v_call: TRBV28
j_call: TRBJ2-7
clone_size: -
cdr3_aa: CVSSFPTSVAYEQYF
cdr3_nt: TGTGTCAGCAGTTTTCCGACTAGCGTCGCCTACGAGCAGTACTTC

d_call: TRBD2
v_call: TRBV12-3/TRBV12-4
j_call: TRBJ2-2
clone_size: -
cdr3_aa: CASSSGLAVWELFF
cdr3_nt: TGTGCCAGTAGTTCGGGACTAGCGGTCTGGGAACTGTTTTTT

d_call: TRBD2
v_call: TRBV5-5
j_call: TRBJ2-1
clone_size: -
cdr3_aa: CASSLDRERELFF
cdr3_nt: TGTGCCAGCAGCTTGGATAGGGAGCGGGAGCTGTTCTTC

d_call: -
v_call: TRBV5-6
j_call: TRBJ2-5
clone_size: -
cdr3_aa: CTRSQDTQETQYF
cdr3_nt: TGTACCAGAAGCCAGGACACACAAGAGACCCAGTACTTC

d_call: -
v_call: TRBV10-3
j_call: TRBJ1-1
clone_size: -
cdr3_aa: CTISGSGTFEAFF
cdr3_nt: TGTACCATCAGTGGGTCAGGGACATTTGAAGCTTTCTTT

d_call: TRBD1
v_call: TRBV20-1
j_call: TRBJ1-1
clone_size: once
cdr3_aa: CNSVSRGMNTEAFF
cdr3_nt: TGCAATTCTGTCTCCAGGGGGATGAACACTGAAGCTTTCTTT

d_call: -
v_call: TRBV6-4
j_call: TRBJ2-3
clone_size: once
cdr3_aa: CASSDSLADMQYF
cdr3_nt: TGTGCTAGCAGTGACTCACTAGCAGATATGCAGTATTTT

d_call: -
v_call: TRBV5-6
j_call: TRBJ2-1
clone_size: -
cdr3_aa: CASSFNGYNEQLF
cdr3_nt: TGTGCCAGCAGCTTCAACGGATACAATGAGCAGTTATTC

d_call: TRBD1
v_call: TRBV29-1
j_call: TRBJ2-7
clone_size: few
cdr3_aa: CRGGTGAYEQYF
cdr3_nt: TGCAGAGGAGGGACAGGGGCCTACGAGCAGTACTTC

d_call: -
v_call: TRBV6-1
j_call: TRBJ1-1
clone_size: -
cdr3_aa: CASRRQSNTVALF
cdr3_nt: TGTGCCAGCAGGAGACAGTCGAACACTGTAGCTTTATTT

d_call: -
v_call: TRBV6-1
j_call: TRBJ1-6
clone_size: once
cdr3_aa: CASSETLLDNNSLLHF
cdr3_nt: TGTGCCAGCAGTGAAACCCTCCTAGACAATAATTCACTCCTCCACTTT

d_call: -
v_call: TRBV20-1
j_call: TRBJ2-2
clone_size: -
cdr3_aa: CSAPPRGRTWELFF
cdr3_nt: TGCAGTGCCCCGCCTAGAGGGAGGACCTGGGAGCTGTTTTTT

d_call: -
v_call: TRBV20-1
j_call: TRBJ1-1
clone_size: -
cdr3_aa: CSIPLWGSLDTEAFF
cdr3_nt: TGCAGTATCCCCTTGTGGGGGTCTCTGGACACTGAAGCTTTCTTT

d_call: TRBD1
v_call: TRBV24-1
j_call: TRBJ2-1
clone_size: few
cdr3_aa: CATSDSRDRVFDEQFF
cdr3_nt: TGTGCCACCAGTGATTCCCGGGACAGGGTGTTCGATGAGCAGTTCTTC

d_call: -
v_call: TRBV2
j_call: TRBJ2-3
clone_size: few
cdr3_aa: CASRDDSVRRGDTQYF
cdr3_nt: TGTGCCAGCAGGGATGATTCCGTAAGGAGGGGAGATACGCAGTATTTT

d_call: TRBD2
v_call: TRBV29-1
j_call: TRBJ2-1
clone_size: few
cdr3_aa: CSVDGLAVSMNEQFF
cdr3_nt: TGCAGCGTTGACGGACTAGCGGTTAGTATGAATGAGCAGTTCTTC